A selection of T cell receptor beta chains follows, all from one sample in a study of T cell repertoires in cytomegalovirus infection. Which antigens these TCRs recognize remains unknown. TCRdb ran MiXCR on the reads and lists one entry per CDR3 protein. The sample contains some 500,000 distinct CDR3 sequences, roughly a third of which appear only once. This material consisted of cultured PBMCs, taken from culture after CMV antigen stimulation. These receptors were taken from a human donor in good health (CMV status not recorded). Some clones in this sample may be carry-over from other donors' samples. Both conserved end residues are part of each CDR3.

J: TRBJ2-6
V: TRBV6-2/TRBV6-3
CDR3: CASSYSLTESGANVLTF

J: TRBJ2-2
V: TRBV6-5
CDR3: CASSYSLGGTGELFF

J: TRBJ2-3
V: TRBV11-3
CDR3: CASSFPSTDTQYF

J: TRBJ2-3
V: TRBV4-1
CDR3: CASSQEDRGRSDTQYF

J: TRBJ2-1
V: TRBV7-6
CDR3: CASSPWDRGNEQFF

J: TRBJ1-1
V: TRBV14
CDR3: CASSQDQVGLSEAFF

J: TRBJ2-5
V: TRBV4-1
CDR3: CASSRSIGGDGETQYF

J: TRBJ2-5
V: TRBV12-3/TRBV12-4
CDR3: CATTPIQETQYF

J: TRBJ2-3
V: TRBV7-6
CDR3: CASSSPLANADTQYF

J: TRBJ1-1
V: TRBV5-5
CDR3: CASRLGTVNTEAFF

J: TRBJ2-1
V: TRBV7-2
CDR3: CASSASGIPYNEQFF

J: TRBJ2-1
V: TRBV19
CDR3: CASSPGTSGRTYNEQFF

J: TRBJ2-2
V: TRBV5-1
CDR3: CASSLEGPGTGELFF

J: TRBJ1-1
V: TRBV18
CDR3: CASSSSEVNTEAFF

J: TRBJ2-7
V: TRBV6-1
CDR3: CASSKLTGTYEQYF

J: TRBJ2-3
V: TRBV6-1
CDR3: CASSPVGGTDTQYF

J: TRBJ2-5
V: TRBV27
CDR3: CASSLILGQTRHETQYF

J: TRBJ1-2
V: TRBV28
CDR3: CASSLGHTNYGYTF

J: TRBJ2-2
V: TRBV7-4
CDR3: CASSSPVRGGTGELFF

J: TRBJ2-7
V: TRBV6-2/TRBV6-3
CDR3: CASRRPGLSDYEQYF

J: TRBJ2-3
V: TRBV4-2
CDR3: CASSQAVAGGPDTQYF

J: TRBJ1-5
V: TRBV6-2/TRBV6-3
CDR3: CASSSHGQGVVDNQPQHF

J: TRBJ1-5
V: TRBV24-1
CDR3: CATSETTGGYGQPQHF

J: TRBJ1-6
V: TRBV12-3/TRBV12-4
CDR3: CASSLGHGSPLHF

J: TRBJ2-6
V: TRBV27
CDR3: CASSVVAGANDLTF

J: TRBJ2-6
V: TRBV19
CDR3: CASSAETARSNVLTF

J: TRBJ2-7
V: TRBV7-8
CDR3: CASSLVGRGDYEQYF

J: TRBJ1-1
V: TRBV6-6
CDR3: CASSSHQPGGDGEAFF

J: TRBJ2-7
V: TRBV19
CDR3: CASSSSSGGNYEQYF

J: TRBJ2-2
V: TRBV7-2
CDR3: CASSPRSNPVGELFF

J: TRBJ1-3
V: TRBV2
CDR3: CASRAGAVSGNTIYF

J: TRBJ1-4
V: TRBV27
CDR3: CASSSRQGLAEKLFF

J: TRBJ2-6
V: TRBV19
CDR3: CASSPSKGGGANVLTF

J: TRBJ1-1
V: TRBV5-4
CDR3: CASSRPPEHTEAFF

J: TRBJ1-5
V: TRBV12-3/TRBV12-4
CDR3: CASSPGGVWGQPQHF

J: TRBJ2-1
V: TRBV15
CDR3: CATSIAVKTYNEQFF

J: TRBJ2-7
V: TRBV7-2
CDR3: CASSFIGQGAYEQYF

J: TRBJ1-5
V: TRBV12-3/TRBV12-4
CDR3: CASTRTETGNQPQHF

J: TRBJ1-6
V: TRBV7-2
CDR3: CASSLAGRNSPLHF

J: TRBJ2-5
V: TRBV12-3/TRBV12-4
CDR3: CASSLRILQETQYF

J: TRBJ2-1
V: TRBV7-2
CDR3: CASSLVGGSNEQFF

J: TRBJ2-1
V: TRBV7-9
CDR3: CASSLAKGSNDEQFF

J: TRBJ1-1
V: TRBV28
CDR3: CASSLLQGRTTEAFF

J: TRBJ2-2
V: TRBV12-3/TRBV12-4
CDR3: CASRKSGSGELFF